The next 31 T cell receptor beta chains were all read from a single sample in a study of CD8+CD57+ T cells in acquired aplastic anemia. It was genomic DNA that served as the template for profiling TCR beta VDJ and CDR3. TCRdb fed the reads into MiXCR, producing one record per CDR3 protein. The sample consists of roughly 420,000 distinct CDR3 sequences, just under 70% of them appearing once. The source material was sorted CD4+, CD8+, or CD8+CD57+ T cells (not recorded which) from PBMCs. These receptors all stem from a human donor in good health, serving as a control.

Only one count was recorded for this clonotype. In this CDR3 the conserved last residue, phenylalanine or tryptophan, is missing, so a read error is likely. The DNA is omitted, as the CDR3 cannot be located on it reliably, and the CDR3 follows TCRdb's listing. The rearrangement links TRBV19 to TRBJ1-6; the listed D gene, TRBD1, was not tested against the DNA. The CDR3 is 16 amino acids in total, end residues counted. CDR1 LNHDA and CDR2 SQIVND come from the germline V gene (reference sequence). The CDR3 loop reads CASSTKGGYEQYFGPV.

V is TRBV7-9 and J is TRBJ1-3; D may be TRBD1 (5 bases). Germline assignment: CDR1 SEHNR and CDR2 FQNEAQ (reference sequence). The CDR3 is 16 residues long. V gave up 6 bases and J gave up 3 bases, with 18 bases separating them. The CDR3 DNA is TGTGCCAGCAGTTCCGTAGGGACGGGGTTTGGAAACACCATATATTTT. Residues: CASSSVGTGFGNTIYF.

The CDR3 nucleotides read TGCAGCGCCCTGCGCGGGGAGGGCTCCGAAGCTTTCTTT. Residues: CSALRGEGSEAFF. The chain carries TRBV29-1 and TRBJ1-1; no clear D. Germline values: CDR1 SQVTM, CDR2 ANQGSEA. Trimming left V 7 bases short and J 8 bases short, with 20 bases between. CDR3 length: 13 amino acids.

This clonotype appeared a single time. V and J are TRBV7-3 and TRBJ1-2; D is unresolved. There are 13 residues in the CDR3. V was clipped by 5 bases and J by 7 bases, with 14 bases between them. Germline values: CDR1 SGHTA, CDR2 FQGTGA. For the CDR3, the DNA is TGTGCCAGCAGCCCTGAGACGCGGTGTGGCTACACCTTC. Protein: CASSPETRCGYTF. The entire variable domain, with the rest obtained from reference TRBV7-3 and TRBJ1-2, is as follows: GAGVSQTPSNKVTEKGKYVELRCDPISGHTALYWYRQSLGQGPEFLIYFQGTGAADDSGLPNDRFFAVRPEGSVSTLKIQRTERGDSAVYLCASSPETRCGYTFGSGTRLTVV.

The table lists this clonotype with many counts. The chain uses TRBV20-1 and TRBJ2-3; no firm D call. V was cut by 3 bases and J by 2 bases, with 9 bases left in between. This CDR3 is 13 amino acids long. Germline CDR1 and CDR2: DFQATT and SNEGSKA (reference sequence). The DNA for the CDR3 is TGCAGTGCTAGTAGCCCGGACACAGATACGCAGTATTTT. It codes for CSASSPDTDTQYF.

The gene calls are TRBV15 and TRBJ1-2, with D maybe TRBD1 (5 bases). The CDR3 runs to 14 residues. V dropped 0 bases and J dropped 6 bases, with 11 bases sitting between them. Per germline, CDR1 LNHNV and CDR2 YYDKDF (reference sequence). CDR3 region: CATSRDRDFNGYTF. CDR3 bases: TGTGCCACCAGCAGAGATAGGGACTTTAATGGCTACACCTTC. Complete variable domain (other parts from reference TRBV15 and TRBJ1-2): DAMVIQNPRYQVTQFGKPVTLSCSQTLNHNVMYWYQQKSSQAPKLLFHYYDKDFNNEADTPDNFQSRRPNTSFCFLDIRSPGLGDTAMYLCATSRDRDFNGYTFGSGTRLTVV.

This clonotype was seen many times. This chain links TRBV4-3 with TRBJ1-1, with 9 positions matching TRBD1. Germline V CDR1 and CDR2: LGHNA, YSLEER. The CDR3 runs 14 residues. V dropped 2 bases and J dropped 8; count of bases not matched to a gene: 6. CDR3 sequence (DNA): TGCGCCAGCAGCCAAAATCCGGGACAGGGCGAAGCTTTCTTT. Translation: CASSQNPGQGEAFF.

As for this clonotype: A junction end diverges from the germline sequence, so it may reflect a read error. The chain uses TRBV20-1 and TRBJ1-4, with a tentative D call TRBD1 (5 bases). From germline, CDR1 is DFQATT and CDR2 SNEGSKA (reference sequence). The CDR3 contains 14 residues. The CDR3 sequence: CSARGQEANKKLFF. The CDR3 DNA reads TGCAGCGCTAGGGGCCAGGAGGCTAATAAAAAACTGTTTTTT.

V is TRBV7-8 and J is TRBJ1-2; TRBD1 agrees at 8 bases. This CDR3 has 18 residues. Germline V CDR1 and CDR2: SGHVS, FQNEAQ. After removal of 6 bases from V and 2 bases from J, the junction contained 17 bases not matched to a gene. The CDR3 region has the DNA TGTGCCAGCAGTACACGGACAAGGGGACAGGTAACGAACTATGGCTACACCTTC. Translating gives CASSTRTRGQVTNYGYTF.

Points on this clonotype: One junction end disagrees with the germline gene, perhaps due to a read error. The chain carries TRBV7-8 and TRBJ1-4; 8 bases are a match to TRBD1. CDR1 is SGHVS, CDR2 FQNEAQ, per germline. This CDR3 has 17 residues. CDR3 sequence: CASSSRLGTGAGEKLLF. Here the CDR3 DNA reads TGTGCCAGCAGCTCCCGACTAGGGACAGGAGCGGGAGAAAAACTGCTTTTT.

This clonotype was found a few times. A read error may be the cause here, since a much bigger clone is one base away. The V call is TRBV12-3 or TRBV12-4, the J call TRBJ1-5; 7 nucleotides line up with TRBD1. Losses at the gene ends were 11 bases for V and 5 bases for J; bases not matched to a gene: 9. There are 13 residues in the CDR3. CDR3 in DNA: TGTGCCGGCGGCAGGGACAGCTATCAGCCCCAGCATTTT. Protein: CAGGRDSYQPQHF.

Of note for this clonotype: A read error may produce the germline difference seen at one junction end. The rearrangement uses TRBV7-6 and TRBJ2-7; the match to TRBD2 covers 7 bases. Germline V CDR1 and CDR2: SGHVS, FNYEAQ. This CDR3 region has 14 residues. CDR3 loop: CASSLMGRASPLHF. The CDR3 DNA is TGTGCCAGCAGCTTAATGGGGAGGGCTTCACCCCTCCACTTC.

This chain uses TRBV20-1 with TRBJ2-3; unclear D gene. Trimming removed 1 base at V and 7 bases at J, with 15 bases between. CDR3 length equals 14 residues. Per germline, CDR1 DFQATT and CDR2 SNEGSKA (reference sequence). The CDR3 nucleotides are TGCAGTGCTAGAGGGAGAAAGGGCTACAATACGCAGTATTTT. As protein: CSARGRKGYNTQYF.

With regard to this clonotype: At one of its ends the junction is not consistent with the germline gene, which may arise from a read error. This chain links TRBV5-5 with TRBJ1-4; 7 bases map to TRBD1. The CDR3 spans 17 residues. Germline V lookup: CDR1 SGHKS, CDR2 YYEKEE (reference sequence). The CDR3 spells CASSLGTDTGDNEKLFF. The CDR3 coding sequence is TGCGCCAGCAGCTTGGGGACAGACACAGGGGATAATGAAAAACTGTTTTTT. Combining the CDR3 with reference TRBV5-5 and TRBJ1-4 gives the whole variable domain DAGVTQSPTHLIKTRGQQVTLRCSPISGHKSVSWYQQVLGQGPQFIFQYYEKEERGRGNFPDRFSARQFPNYSSELNVNALLLGDSALYLCASSLGTDTGDNEKLFFGSGTQLSVL.

The V gene is TRBV7-9, the J gene TRBJ1-4; D is undetermined. Germline V gene sequence: CDR1 SEHNR, CDR2 FQNEAQ (reference sequence). V dropped 3 bases and J dropped 14 bases, with 22 bases sitting between them. The CDR3 loop spans 15 amino acids. The CDR3 sequence is CASSLRVGSGHGLFF. CDR3 bases: TGTGCCAGCAGCTTGAGAGTTGGGAGTGGTCATGGCCTGTTTTTT. The full variable domain, completed using reference TRBV7-9 and TRBJ1-4, is DTGVSQNPRHKITKRGQNVTFRCDPISEHNRLYWYRQTLGQGPEFLTYFQNEAQLEKSRLLSDRFSAERPKGSFSTLEIQRTEQGDSAMYLCASSLRVGSGHGLFFGSGTQLSVL.

Regarding this clonotype: Without the conserved terminal phenylalanine or tryptophan, this CDR3 likely stems from a read error. Because the CDR3's place on the DNA is in doubt, the DNA is left out and the CDR3 is given as listed by TCRdb. This rearrangement joins TRBV19 to TRBJ2-7. The CDR3 has 15 amino acids, counting both end residues. Germline V lookup: CDR1 LNHDA, CDR2 SQIVND (reference sequence). This chain's CDR3 is CASSLGPWKRPQHFC.

V usage is TRBV11-2 and J usage is TRBJ2-7, with TRBD1 matching 8 bases. The CDR3 is 14 amino acids. The J segment lost 2 bases and the V segment lost 7 bases, leaving 7 bases of the junction unmatched. CDR1 is SGHAT, CDR2 FQNNGV, per germline. This CDR3 reads CASIARGQAYEQYF. CDR3 DNA sequence: TGTGCCAGCATCGCACGGGGACAGGCCTACGAGCAGTACTTC.

This chain uses TRBV19 with TRBJ1-2; the D gene is possibly TRBD1 (6 bases). Germline assignment: CDR1 LNHDA and CDR2 SQIVND (reference sequence). The ends were cut back, 5 bases at V and 7 bases at J, with 20 bases in the middle. The CDR3 totals 15 residues. The CDR3 DNA sequence: TGTGCCAGTAGTCCGGGGGACACATCAGGCGGTGGCTACACCTTC. Residues: CASSPGDTSGGGYTF.

The rearrangement joins TRBV2 to TRBJ1-3; no firm D call. V was clipped by 6 bases and J by 14 bases, with 23 bases between them. Per germline, CDR1 SNHLY and CDR2 FYNNEI. This CDR3 spans 14 amino acids. DNA for the CDR3: TGTGCCAGCAGCGTAGGAACAGCGGGAACCAAAGTATATTTT. This sequence encodes CASSVGTAGTKVYF.

The J gene is TRBJ2-1, the V gene TRBV7-9; D uncertain. The germline V gene encodes CDR1 SEHNR and CDR2 FQNEAQ (reference sequence). V gave up 3 bases and J gave up 0 bases, with 24 bases separating them. The CDR3 length is 20 residues. The CDR3: CASSFGGPDSRRNSYNEQFF. CDR3 DNA sequence: TGTGCCAGCAGCTTTGGTGGCCCCGATTCACGCCGCAACTCCTACAATGAGCAGTTCTTC.

Note on this clonotype: The junction departs from germline at one end; a sequencing error may be responsible. This chain connects TRBV7-9 to TRBJ1-1; no reliable D call. Germline assignment: CDR1 SEHNR and CDR2 FQNEAQ (reference sequence). The CDR3 loop spans 14 amino acids. The DNA of the CDR3 is TGTGCCAGCAGCTTGCAGCGAAGGAACAGTCCCGCGTTATTT. It codes for CASSLQRRNSPALF. The complete variable domain, with remaining parts taken from reference TRBV7-9 and TRBJ1-1, reads DTGVSQNPRHKITKRGQNVTFRCDPISEHNRLYWYRQTLGQGPEFLTYFQNEAQLEKSRLLSDRFSAERPKGSFSTLEIQRTEQGDSAMYLCASSLQRRNSPALFGQGTRLTVV.

This clonotype was detected only a few times. The V and J genes are TRBV6-2 or TRBV6-3 and TRBJ2-3; D call uncertain. CDR1 is MNHEY, CDR2 SVGEGT, per germline. V lost 1 base and J lost 2, with 1 base in between. The CDR3 totals 12 residues. DNA for the CDR3: TGTGCCAGCAGTTACTTCACAGATACGCAGTATTTT. It yields the protein CASSYFTDTQYF.

The rearrangement links TRBV7-8 to TRBJ1-6, with D maybe TRBD1 (6 bases). Germline V lookup: CDR1 SGHVS, CDR2 FQNEAQ. Trimming took 5 bases from V and 19 from J, leaving 27 bases between them. The CDR3 totals 15 residues. In DNA form, the CDR3 reads TGTGCCAGCAGCCAGGTCACAGGGACTAGCGGTGCCGGGCACTTT. Translating gives CASSQVTGTSGAGHF.

A word on this clonotype: An end of the junction does not agree with germline; a read error may underlie this. This chain connects TRBV5-1 to TRBJ1-5; tentative D call: TRBD1 (5 bases). The CDR3 consists of 15 residues. Germline CDR1 and CDR2: SGHRS and YFSETQ. The DNA for the CDR3 is TGTGCCAGCAGCTTACAGCCCTCGACAGATCAGCCCCAGCATTTT. Its protein product is CASSLQPSTDQPQHF.

In this sample, this clonotype turned up many times. V and J are TRBV20-1 and TRBJ1-4, with a possible D match to TRBD1 (6 bases). The CDR3 is 15 residues long. V was trimmed by 0 bases and J by 6 bases, leaving 14 bases between them. In germline, CDR1 is DFQATT, CDR2 SNEGSKA (reference sequence). The CDR3 DNA follows: TGCAGTGCTAGAGATGGGTACAGGGATCATGAAAAACTGTTTTTT. This codes for CSARDGYRDHEKLFF.

The J gene is TRBJ2-2, the V gene TRBV12-3 or TRBV12-4; 8 bases line up with TRBD1. This CDR3 is 17 amino acids long. V lost 6 bases, J lost 5 bases, and 14 bases stayed unmatched. The chain's CDR3 is CASSPTWTGPTTGELFF. In DNA, the CDR3 is TGTGCCAGCAGCCCTACTTGGACAGGGCCGACTACCGGGGAGCTGTTTTTT.

On this clonotype: At one end the junction does not follow the germline gene, possibly because of a read error. The chain joins TRBV7-2 to TRBJ2-3, with D tentatively TRBD2 (6 bases). The CDR3 is 15 amino acids. CDR1 and CDR2 (germline): SGHTA, FQGNSA. This CDR3 is CASSQTGTGADTNYF. In DNA form, the CDR3 reads TGCGCCAGCAGCCAAACTGGGACTGGCGCAGATACGAATTATTTT.

The chain couples TRBV11-2 to TRBJ2-5; possibly TRBD2 for D (5 bases). Trimming took 0 bases from V and 4 from J, leaving 12 bases between them. CDR3 size: 15 residues. Germline V CDR1 and CDR2: SGHAT, FQNNGV. The CDR3 loop reads CASSLDVSVGETQYF. Written as DNA, the CDR3 is TGTGCCAGCAGCTTAGATGTTAGCGTTGGAGAGACCCAGTACTTC.

This chain joins TRBV11-1 and TRBJ2-4; TRBD1 matches 8 bases. Germline CDR1 SGHAT, CDR2 FQDESV (reference sequence). Losses at the gene ends were 5 bases for V and 10 bases for J; bases not matched to a gene: 7. The CDR3 sequence is 13 residues long. CDR3 in DNA: TGTGCCAGCAGCGTCAGGGGGCCAAGTATTCAGTACTTC. Translating it yields CASSVRGPSIQYF.

This clonotype was seen only once. This sequence joins TRBV20-1 and TRBJ1-2; 10 bases map to TRBD1. Germline assignment: CDR1 DFQATT and CDR2 SNEGSKA (reference sequence). The CDR3 is 13 amino acids. V gave up 6 bases and J gave up 5 bases; unmatched junction bases: 6. The CDR3 loop reads CSAGTGEVYGYTF. Written as DNA, the CDR3 is TGCAGTGCCGGGACAGGGGAAGTGTATGGCTACACCTTC.

This clonotype was picked up many times. The rearrangement joins TRBV18 to TRBJ2-5; 7 bases fit TRBD1. The CDR3 runs to 14 residues. Germline values: CDR1 KGHSH, CDR2 LQKENI. Germline trimming cut 5 bases from V and 2 bases from J; bases unmatched to any gene: 5. The DNA for the CDR3 is TGTGCCAGCTCATCGAGGGGGCTACAAGAGACCCAGTACTTC. Translated, it gives CASSSRGLQETQYF.